Shown below are 21 T cell receptor beta chains from a single sample sequenced in a study of CD8 T cells in Susac syndrome. RNA totalling about 0.45 to 1 ug underwent reverse transcription with random hexamers. TCRdb fed the immunoSEQ multiplex PCR reads into MiXCR, producing one record per CDR3 protein. The sample lists 150,000 to 200,000 distinct CDR3 sequences, approximately 94% seen once, with roughly 0.099% in the top ten. The sequenced material came from CD4+ T cells from PBMCs. Every receptor here comes from a human donor with multiple sclerosis.

The rearrangement joins TRBV5-1 to TRBJ1-1, with a tentative D call TRBD1 (6 bases). The CDR3 is 14 amino acids. Trimming took 3 bases from V and 1 from J, leaving 10 bases between them. CDR1 and CDR2 (germline): SGHRS, YFSETQ. As DNA, the CDR3 is TGCGCCAGCAGCTGGGGGCCCGGGAACACTGAAGCTTTCTTT. Translated: CASSWGPGNTEAFF.

The chain recombines TRBV15 with TRBJ1-4; D possibly corresponds to TRBD1 (5 bases). V gave up 0 bases and J gave up 12 bases, with 20 bases separating them. The germline gives CDR1 LNHNV, CDR2 YYDKDF (reference sequence). This CDR3 comprises 16 residues. The DNA of the CDR3 is TGTGCCACCAGCAGAGATCGGAACAGGCCCGTGGGTGAACTGTTTTTT. Translating it yields CATSRDRNRPVGELFF. Variable domain in full (rest from reference TRBV15 and TRBJ1-4): DAMVIQNPRYQVTQFGKPVTLSCSQTLNHNVMYWYQQKSSQAPKLLFHYYDKDFNNEADTPDNFQSRRPNTSFCFLDIRSPGLGDTAMYLCATSRDRNRPVGELFFGSGTQLSVL.

In DNA, the CDR3 is TGCAGTGCCTCGTGGGGCGGGACTGGGTCCTACGAGCAGTACTTC. Amino acids: CSASWGGTGSYEQYF. This chain links TRBV20-1 with TRBJ2-7, with a possible D match to TRBD2 (6 bases). V was clipped by 6 bases and J by 1 base, with 19 bases between them. The CDR3 is 15 amino acids. The germline V gene encodes CDR1 DFQATT and CDR2 SNEGSKA (reference sequence).

The V call is TRBV25-1, the J call TRBJ2-1, with D possibly matching TRBD2 (5 bases). The germline CDR1 and CDR2 sequences are MGHDK and SYGVNS. Trimming stripped 4 bases from V and 8 bases from J, with 27 bases between. This CDR3 region has 18 residues. The CDR3 bases are TGTGCCAGCAGTGTTGCGTTTGGATTGGGGAATGGAGGACATGAGCAGTTCTTC. This encodes CASSVAFGLGNGGHEQFF.

The chain carries TRBV29-1 and TRBJ2-3; D remains ambiguous. Germline assignment: CDR1 SQVTM and CDR2 ANQGSEA. The germline V and J ends were trimmed by 7 bases and 2 bases, with 10 bases remaining between them. CDR3 length: 12 residues. CDR3 residues: CSATSITDTQYF. CDR3 in DNA: TGCAGCGCAACCTCAATCACAGATACGCAGTATTTT.

This chain connects TRBV29-1 to TRBJ1-1, with TRBD1 identical over 9 bases. This CDR3 has 14 amino acids. Germline V CDR1 and CDR2: SQVTM, ANQGSEA. V was pared by 5 bases and J by 5 bases, with 9 bases of the junction left unmatched. DNA of the CDR3: TGCAGCGTTTGCCGGGACAGGGATGGAACTGAAGCTTTCTTT. It encodes CSVCRDRDGTEAFF.

CDR3 sequence: CASSLGGADGELFF. CDR3 in DNA: TGCGCCAGCAGCTTGGGTGGGGCTGACGGGGAGCTGTTTTTT. The chain uses TRBV5-1 and TRBJ2-2, with D perhaps matching TRBD1 (5 bases). The CDR3 has 14 amino acids. Trimming took 0 bases from V and 7 from J, leaving 10 bases between them. Looked up from germline, CDR1 is SGHRS and CDR2 is YFSETQ.

This chain connects TRBV4-2 to TRBJ1-5; D possibly corresponds to TRBD1 (5 bases). V was cut by 0 bases and J by 3 bases, with 9 bases left in between. This CDR3 is built from 15 residues. CDR1 and CDR2 from the germline V gene are LGHNA and YNFKEQ. In nucleotides, the CDR3 is TGTGCCAGCAGCCAAGATAAGGGGCCCAATCAGCCCCAGCATTTT. As protein: CASSQDKGPNQPQHF.

The chain combines TRBV30 with TRBJ2-1, with 14 bases aligning to TRBD2. Germline V gene lookup returns CDR1 GTSNPN and CDR2 SVGIG (reference sequence). The V segment lost 3 bases and the J segment 2 bases; nucleotides outside the gene matches: 6. The CDR3 covers 17 residues. CDR3 region: CAWRGTSGRGAYNEQFF. The CDR3 DNA sequence: TGTGCCTGGAGGGGGACTAGCGGGAGAGGAGCCTACAATGAGCAGTTCTTC.

The chain has TRBV7-3 and TRBJ2-3, with TRBD2 as a possible D gene (5 bases). The CDR3 has 16 residues. Germline loops: CDR1 SGHTA, CDR2 FQGTGA. The germline V and J ends were trimmed by 5 bases and 0 bases, with 15 bases remaining between them. CDR3 nucleotides: TGTGCCAGCAGCCCCCTAGGGCGGGTGAGCACAGATACGCAGTATTTT. Translation: CASSPLGRVSTDTQYF. The whole variable domain, filled in from reference TRBV7-3 and TRBJ2-3, reads GAGVSQTPSNKVTEKGKYVELRCDPISGHTALYWYRQSLGQGPEFLIYFQGTGAADDSGLPNDRFFAVRPEGSVSTLKIQRTERGDSAVYLCASSPLGRVSTDTQYFGPGTRLTVL.

The genes are TRBV7-8 and TRBJ2-5; D ambiguous. Germline CDR1 is SGHVS and CDR2 is FQNEAQ. The CDR3 has 14 amino acids. V lost 1 base to trimming and J lost 5 bases, with 11 bases between them. The CDR3 DNA reads as TGTGCCAGCAGCTTAGGAGTAATGAGGGAGACCCAGTACTTC. Its translation is CASSLGVMRETQYF.

The V and J genes are TRBV6-5 and TRBJ2-1; 9 positions agree with TRBD2. The CDR3 is 18 amino acids. The germline V gene encodes CDR1 MNHEY and CDR2 SVGAGI. Trimming took 0 bases from V and 4 from J; bases not matched to a gene: 10. The CDR3 loop is CASSYSSPSGTRYNEQFF. The DNA for the CDR3 is TGTGCCAGCAGTTACTCGTCGCCTAGCGGGACGAGATACAATGAGCAGTTCTTC.

V usage is TRBV2 and J usage is TRBJ2-3, with TRBD2 identical over 9 bases. CDR3 length: 14 amino acids. Germline V gives CDR1 SNHLY, CDR2 FYNNEI. V lost 3 bases and J lost 3; bases outside the gene matches: 1. CDR3 in DNA: TGTGCCAGCAGTGACCTAGCGGGGACAGATACGCAGTATTTT. Its translation: CASSDLAGTDTQYF.

This chain connects TRBV29-1 to TRBJ1-1; 7 nucleotides match TRBD1. The ends lost 7 bases at V and 0 bases at J; junction bases unmatched: 5. The CDR3 contains 13 residues. Germline CDR1 SQVTM, CDR2 ANQGSEA. The CDR3 loop is CSARTGLNTEAFF. DNA for the CDR3: TGCAGCGCCCGGACAGGACTGAACACTGAAGCTTTCTTT. The full variable domain, in which reference TRBV29-1 and TRBJ1-1 provide the parts outside the CDR3, is SAVISQKPSRDICQRGTSLTIQCQVDSQVTMMFWYRQQPGQSLTLIATANQGSEATYESGFVIDKFPISRPNLTFSTLTVSNMSPEDSSIYLCSARTGLNTEAFFGQGTRLTVV.

This clonotype was detected once. V gene TRBV6-2 or TRBV6-3 combines with J gene TRBJ2-1; D not resolved. Germline CDR1 MNHEY, CDR2 SVGEGT. V was shortened by 6 bases and J by 8 bases, with 14 bases between the two germline ends. This CDR3 has 13 amino acids. The CDR3 here is CASRSTGRDEQFF. CDR3 sequence (DNA): TGTGCCAGCAGATCCACGGGCCGGGATGAGCAGTTCTTC.

This rearrangement joins TRBV28 to TRBJ2-2; D tentatively reads TRBD1 or TRBD2 (5 bases each). The CDR3 extends over 14 amino acids. Germline loops: CDR1 MDHEN, CDR2 SYDVKM. V lost 6 bases and J 4 bases, leaving 12 bases between the germline ends. The CDR3 DNA is TGTGCCAGCAGGCCGGGGCTTCCCACCGGGGAGCTGTTTTTT. This gives the protein CASRPGLPTGELFF.

Notes on this clonotype: Germline is not matched at one junction end, which may reflect a read error. The chain recombines TRBV3-1 with TRBJ2-1; D could derive from TRBD1 or TRBD2 (5 bases each). The germline V gene has CDR1 LGHDT and CDR2 YNNKEL (reference sequence). This CDR3 has 13 residues. The CDR3 nucleotides are TGTGCCAGCAGCCTCGGGACCTACAGTGAGCAGTTCTTC. Translated, it gives CASSLGTYSEQFF.

The chain carries TRBV20-1 and TRBJ2-1, with TRBD2 matching over 14 bases. CDR3 size: 18 residues. Germline loops: CDR1 DFQATT, CDR2 SNEGSKA (reference sequence). Trimming took 5 bases from V and 4 from J; bases not matched to a gene: 13. CDR3 protein: CSAVGGWTSGGKYNEQFF. The CDR3 coding sequence is TGCAGTGCTGTTGGGGGGTGGACTAGCGGGGGGAAATACAATGAGCAGTTCTTC.

The chain employs TRBV9 and TRBJ2-1; 8 nucleotides agree with TRBD2. V shed 0 bases, J shed 7 bases, and the junction held 12 bases outside the gene matches. The CDR3 sequence is 17 residues long. CDR1 SGDLS and CDR2 YYNGEE come from the germline V gene. The chain's CDR3 is CASSVVQGAGVGNEQFF. CDR3 bases: TGTGCCAGCAGCGTAGTTCAAGGAGCGGGAGTAGGTAATGAGCAGTTCTTC.

The genes are TRBV3-1 and TRBJ1-5, with 8 bases aligning to TRBD1. CDR3 size: 13 residues. Trimming at V came to 6 bases and at J to 4 bases, leaving 2 bases not matched to a gene. CDR1 is LGHDT, CDR2 YNNKEL, per germline (reference sequence). The DNA for the CDR3 is TGTGCCAGCAGTCAGGGGGCTAATCAGCCCCAGCATTTT. This translates into CASSQGANQPQHF.

V usage is TRBV15 and J usage is TRBJ2-5; D call uncertain. V was trimmed by 3 bases and J by 4 bases, leaving 6 bases between them. Germline V CDR1 and CDR2: LNHNV, YYDKDF (reference sequence). The CDR3 covers 12 residues. CDR3 in amino acids: CATSSAGETQYF. Here the CDR3 DNA reads TGTGCCACCAGCAGTGCCGGAGAGACCCAGTACTTC.